This TCR beta chain was identified during a study of post-analysis software for immune sequencing data. On the study more broadly: Courses of disease covered relapsing-remitting, secondary progressive and progressive-relapsing multiple sclerosis. Findings and caveats of the study: Batch-mates among the samples co-clustered strongly by F measure. Five TRBV segments were significantly more frequent in patients than in controls. TRBV5-6, TRBV5-1 and TRBV20-1 were among these segments.

Trimming removed 6 bases at V and 1 base at J, with 10 bases between. This CDR3 comprises 13 residues. The germline V gene encodes CDR1 MDHEN and CDR2 SYDVKM. About this clonotype: Its antigen is currently unknown.

Unique molecular identifiers featured in each of the TCR beta cDNA libraries. TCRdb analysed the PCR reads with MiXCR anew, one entry per CDR3 protein. This table has 400,000 to 500,000 distinct CDR3 sequences, approximately 37% appearing once. The receptor was isolated from a girl aged 2-15 years with multiple sclerosis. The sample comprised blood. The genes are TRBV28 and TRBJ2-7, with no clear D. Here the CDR3 reads CASSAPESYEQYF. The CDR3 DNA follows: TGTGCCAGCAGCGCCCCAGAGTCCTACGAGCAGTACTTC.